One T cell receptor beta chain is described in this entry. Its target is not known. The ends were cut back, 6 bases at V and 0 bases at J, with 11 bases in the middle. Per germline, CDR1 MGHRA and CDR2 YSYEKL. This CDR3 comprises 15 residues. Only in-frame clones appear in the TCRdb table, and some are missing; sequencing was by immunoSEQ multiplex PCR. The sample holds 150,000 to 200,000 clones, approximately 86% seen once. The sample is drawn from a study of T cell responses to AZD1222 COVID-19 vaccine. Study context: Pooled together were second doses at about 4 or about 12 weeks.

Study outcomes and limitations: Reportedly, nearly half the spike-specific TCRs target unmutated variant regions. Clonal diversity was possibly underestimated, and white British individuals and females predominated among donors.

The sequence came from an adult in good health. Sequencing was performed on peripheral blood, taken on day 0 of AZD1222 vaccination. The chain combines TRBV4-1 with TRBJ2-2, with a weak D call TRBD1 (5 bases). The CDR3 here is CASRQTAANTGELFF. Written as DNA, the CDR3 is TGCGCCAGCAGACAGACAGCTGCGAACACCGGGGAGCTGTTTTTT.